This note documents a single T cell receptor (beta chain) sequence. Between the trimmed V and J ends, which lost 2 bases and 1 base, there was a span of 8 bases. The CDR3 consists of 14 residues. The germline V gene encodes CDR1 MNHEY and CDR2 SVGAGI. This specimen belongs to a study of blood T cell repertoires in COVID-19. Study-wide context: Some COVID-19 samples were acute and others convalescent; all came from the United States, Italy and Spain. PBMCs, B-cell-depleted T cells, or T cells were the source of the cDNA or gDNA that made up the material.

Original processing methods: Nucleated cell counts were estimated from reference gene primer amplification. The repertoire was sequenced with immunoSEQ multiplex PCR; TCRdb's copy has only in-frame clones and lacks some. That table is the source of V, J and clone size, and D and trimming were worked out from the DNA. The sample lists roughly 70,000 clones; about 87% were seen once. This receptor was obtained from a middle-aged man with active COVID-19. The source material was peripheral blood. The rearrangement uses TRBV6-5 and TRBJ1-2, with D tentatively TRBD1 (5 bases). The CDR3 reads CASSYDRLNYGYTF. The CDR3 coding sequence is TGTGCCAGCAGTTACGACAGACTTAACTATGGCTACACCTTC.